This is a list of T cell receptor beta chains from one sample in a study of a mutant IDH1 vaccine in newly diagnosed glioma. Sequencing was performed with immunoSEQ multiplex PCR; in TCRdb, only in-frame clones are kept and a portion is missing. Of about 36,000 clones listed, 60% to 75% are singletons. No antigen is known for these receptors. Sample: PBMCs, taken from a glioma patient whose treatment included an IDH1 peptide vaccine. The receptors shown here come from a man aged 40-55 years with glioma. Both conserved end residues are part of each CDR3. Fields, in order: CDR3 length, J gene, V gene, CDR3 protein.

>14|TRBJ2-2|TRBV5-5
CASSLGRNTGELFF
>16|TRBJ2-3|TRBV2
CASSADRDQNTDTQYF
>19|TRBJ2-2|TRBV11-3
CASSLDLRLGGGNTGELFF
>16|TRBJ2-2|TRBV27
CASSPVSTGLTGELFF
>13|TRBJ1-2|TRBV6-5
CASSSEASWGYTF
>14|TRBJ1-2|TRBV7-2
CASSSLGGAYGYTF
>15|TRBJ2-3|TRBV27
CASSLGQGAQDTQYF
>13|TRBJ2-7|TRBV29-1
CSAGARPGSEQYF
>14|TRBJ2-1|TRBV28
CASTKGQLGNEQFF
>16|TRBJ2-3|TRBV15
CATSRAPSGRVNTQYF
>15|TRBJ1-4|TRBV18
CASSPPGATNEKLFF
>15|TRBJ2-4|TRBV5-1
CASKDAPGAKNIQYF
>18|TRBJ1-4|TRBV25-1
CASSDRLGRGLGNEKLFF
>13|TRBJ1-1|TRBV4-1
CASSQEGGTEAFF
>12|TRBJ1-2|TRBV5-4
CASSFQDYGYTF
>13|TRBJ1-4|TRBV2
CASSRDRNEKLFF
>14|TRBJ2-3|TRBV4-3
CASSQDEYTDTQYF
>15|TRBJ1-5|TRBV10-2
CASSESGHRNQPQHF
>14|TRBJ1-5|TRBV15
CATSRAGRYQPQHF
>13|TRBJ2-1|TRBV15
CATSRVGRANQFF
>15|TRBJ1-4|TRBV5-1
CASSSGTKPGEKLFF
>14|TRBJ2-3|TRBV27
CASASDRSTDTQYF
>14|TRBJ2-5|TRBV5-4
CASSLGGLEETQYF
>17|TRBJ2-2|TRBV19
CASSPEGLAGGSGELFF
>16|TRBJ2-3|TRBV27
CASSLFRLEAADTQYF
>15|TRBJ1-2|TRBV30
CAWSPKGEVGYGYTF
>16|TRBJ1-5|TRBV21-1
CASKRPGQNSNQPQHF